This TCR beta chain stems from a study of T cell responses to AZD1222 COVID-19 vaccine. Whole-study context: Second-dose intervals of approximately 4 or approximately 12 weeks were pooled.

Trimming shortened V by 4 bases and J by 3 bases, and 13 bases separated the two germline ends. The CDR3 is made up of 15 amino acids. Germline V CDR1 and CDR2: SGHTA, FQGNSA. TCRdb keeps only in-frame clones here, not all; method: immunoSEQ multiplex PCR. The repertoire holds 95,000 to 150,000 clones, with about 85% as singletons. The sample here was peripheral blood, taken on day 0 of AZD1222 vaccination. The chain uses TRBV7-2 and TRBJ1-5; unclear D gene. The TCR comes from an adult in good health. The CDR3 sequence: CASSSRHEFNQPQHF. In DNA, the CDR3 is TGTGCCAGCAGCTCCCGGCACGAATTCAATCAGCCCCAGCATTTT.